A single sample gave rise to the 14 T cell receptor beta chains below, sequenced in a study of blood T cell repertoires in COVID-19. Sequencing used immunoSEQ multiplex PCR; TCRdb keeps in-frame clones, though not all of them. The table records 110,000 to 150,000 clones, approximately 88% of them present only once. Sequencing input: PBMCs or T cells enriched from blood (not recorded which). The receptors derive from a middle-aged man with acute COVID-19.

The V gene is TRBV10-3, the J gene TRBJ2-7; a possible D gene is TRBD1 (6 bases). CDR1 and CDR2 (germline): ENHRY, SYGVKD. The CDR3 has 14 residues. Trimming removed 10 bases at V and 1 base at J, with 17 bases between. The CDR3 region has the DNA TGTGCCACAAAGACAGGAGTCGTGTCCTACGAGCAGTACTTC. Protein product: CATKTGVVSYEQYF.

The rearrangement joins TRBV15 to TRBJ1-1; unclear D gene. The CDR3 is 15 residues long. Per the germline V gene, CDR1 is LNHNV and CDR2 is YYDKDF (reference sequence). V was pared by 0 bases and J by 1 base, with 9 bases between. The CDR3 nucleotides are TGTGCCACCAGCAGAGATTATGGGCGGAACACTGAAGCTTTCTTT. Protein sequence: CATSRDYGRNTEAFF.

The chain links TRBV4-3 to TRBJ1-4; 7 bases agree with TRBD1. CDR1 and CDR2 from the germline V gene are LGHNA and YSLEER. V shed 2 bases and J 4 bases; nucleotides not matched to a gene: 4. This CDR3 is built from 15 residues. The CDR3 DNA follows: TGCGCCAGCAGCCAACAGGGGGGTAGTAATGAAAAACTGTTTTTT. It translates to CASSQQGGSNEKLFF.

The gene calls are TRBV24-1 and TRBJ1-2, with 7 bases that match TRBD1. The trim removed 6 bases at V and 5 bases at J, leaving 14 bases unmatched. CDR1 and CDR2 from the germline V gene are KGHDR and SFDVKD. There are 16 residues in the CDR3. The CDR3 DNA sequence: TGTGCCACCAGTTGGAGGCTGCCGGGACAGAGATATGGCTACACCTTC. Encoded protein: CATSWRLPGQRYGYTF.

The rearrangement links TRBV7-6 to TRBJ2-7; TRBD1 matches at 11 bases. Germline V CDR1 and CDR2: SGHVS, FNYEAQ. J gave up 2 bases and V 3 bases, and 9 bases lay outside the gene matches. The CDR3 is made up of 17 amino acids. The CDR3 DNA is TGTGCCAGCAGCTTCTCGACCGCGGGACAGGGGGCCTACGAGCAGTACTTC. It codes for CASSFSTAGQGAYEQYF. The full variable domain, rest sourced from reference TRBV7-6 and TRBJ2-7, is GAGVSQSPRYKVTKRGQDVALRCDPISGHVSLYWYRQALGQGPEFLTYFNYEAQQDKSGLPNDRFSAERPEGSISTLTIQRTEQRDSAMYRCASSFSTAGQGAYEQYFGPGTRLTVT.

The genes are TRBV11-2 and TRBJ2-5; tentative D call: TRBD1 (5 bases). Germline CDR1 reads SGHAT; CDR2 reads FQNNGV. V lost 4 bases, J lost 1 base, and 10 bases lay in between. This CDR3 contains 14 residues. CDR3 in DNA: TGTGCCAGCAGCTCTAGACAGAGCCAAGAGACCCAGTACTTC. This gives the protein CASSSRQSQETQYF.

The CDR3 sequence is CASSSAGDTQYF. The CDR3, as DNA: TGTGCCAGCAGTTCCGCGGGAGATACGCAGTATTTT. The rearrangement joins TRBV5-4 to TRBJ2-3; possibly TRBD2 for D (5 bases). Germline V CDR1 and CDR2: SGHNT, YYREEE (reference sequence). This CDR3 is 12 amino acids long. V was clipped by 5 bases and J by 5 bases, with 9 bases between them.

The table lists this clone with many counts. The chain carries TRBV10-2 and TRBJ1-1; D is unresolved. This CDR3 has 15 residues. Germline V gives CDR1 WSHSY, CDR2 SAAADI. Trimming removed 1 base at V and 2 bases at J, with 11 bases between. In nucleotides, the CDR3 is TGCGCCAGCAGTGAGTTCGGTTCGAGTAACACTGAAGCTTTCTTT. Its protein product is CASSEFGSSNTEAFF.

This clone was seen only once. The rearrangement links TRBV7-2 to TRBJ1-5; TRBD1 matches 9 bases. The germline CDR1 and CDR2 sequences are SGHTA and FQGNSA. The junction had 16 bases not matched to a gene; V was cut back by 3 bases and J by 7 bases. The CDR3 runs 18 residues. CDR3 sequence reads: CASSFRGTGRIVDQPQHF. The CDR3 nucleotides are TGTGCCAGCAGCTTTAGAGGGACAGGGAGGATTGTGGACCAGCCCCAGCATTTT.

The chain links TRBV30 to TRBJ1-2, with TRBD1 identical over 10 bases. The CDR3 is 16 residues long. V shed 1 base, J shed 6 bases, and the junction held 11 bases outside the gene matches. Germline V gene lookup returns CDR1 GTSNPN and CDR2 SVGIG (reference sequence). The CDR3 DNA reads as TGTGCCTGGAGTGCGAACCTCCGACAGGGGGCTGATGGCTACACCTTC. It encodes CAWSANLRQGADGYTF.

The CDR3 bases are TGTGCCAGCAGCCAAACTTCAACTAATGAAAAACTGTTTTTT. It specifies CASSQTSTNEKLFF. This chain joins TRBV6-6 and TRBJ1-4; D remains ambiguous. Trimming took 6 bases from V and 0 from J, leaving 8 bases between them. This CDR3 is built from 14 residues. The germline V gene has CDR1 MNHNY and CDR2 SVGAGI (reference sequence).

As concerns this clone: The junction departs from germline at one end; a sequencing error may be responsible. The same CDR3 also results from other DNA sequences found in this sample. The chain is built from TRBV19 and TRBJ1-5; D remains unclear. The CDR3 has 14 amino acids. Germline CDR1 LNHDA, CDR2 SQIVND (reference sequence). The CDR3 region has the DNA TGTGCCAGTGGGCGACAAATGAGCAATCAGCCCCAACATTTT. Amino acids: CASGRQMSNQPQHF.

In this sample, this clone turned up many times. The chain uses TRBV7-2 and TRBJ2-3; D not certain. This CDR3 is built from 15 residues. V dropped 1 base and J dropped 5 bases, with 13 bases sitting between them. Germline lookup yields CDR1 SGHTA and CDR2 FQGNSA. The CDR3 nucleotides are TGTGCCAGCAGCTTAGTAGGCCCGGGTGGAGATACGCAGTATTTT. Protein sequence: CASSLVGPGGDTQYF.

This sequence joins TRBV13 and TRBJ1-1; 12 bases fit TRBD1. The CDR3 is made up of 18 amino acids. The germline gives CDR1 PRHDT, CDR2 FYEKMQ (reference sequence). With V trimmed by 3 bases and J by 4 bases, 12 bases remained unmatched. The CDR3 here is CASSFIYGTGGAGTEAFF. In nucleotides, the CDR3 is TGTGCCAGCAGCTTTATTTACGGGACAGGGGGCGCGGGCACTGAAGCTTTCTTT.